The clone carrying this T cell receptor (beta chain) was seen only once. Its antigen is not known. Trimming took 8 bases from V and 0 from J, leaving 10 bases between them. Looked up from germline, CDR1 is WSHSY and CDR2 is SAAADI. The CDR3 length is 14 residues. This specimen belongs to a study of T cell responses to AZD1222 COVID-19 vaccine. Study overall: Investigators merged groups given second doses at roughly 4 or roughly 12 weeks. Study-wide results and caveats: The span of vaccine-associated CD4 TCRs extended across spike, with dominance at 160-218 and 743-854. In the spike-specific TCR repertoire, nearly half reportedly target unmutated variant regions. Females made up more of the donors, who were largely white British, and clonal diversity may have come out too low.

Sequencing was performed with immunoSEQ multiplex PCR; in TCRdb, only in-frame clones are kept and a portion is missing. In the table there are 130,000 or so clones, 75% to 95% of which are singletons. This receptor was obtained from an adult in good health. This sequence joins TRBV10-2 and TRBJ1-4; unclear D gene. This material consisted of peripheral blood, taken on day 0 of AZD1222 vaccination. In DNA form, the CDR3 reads TGCGCCAGCGGCTACAGTGCAACTAATGAAAAACTGTTTTTT. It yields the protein CASGYSATNEKLFF.